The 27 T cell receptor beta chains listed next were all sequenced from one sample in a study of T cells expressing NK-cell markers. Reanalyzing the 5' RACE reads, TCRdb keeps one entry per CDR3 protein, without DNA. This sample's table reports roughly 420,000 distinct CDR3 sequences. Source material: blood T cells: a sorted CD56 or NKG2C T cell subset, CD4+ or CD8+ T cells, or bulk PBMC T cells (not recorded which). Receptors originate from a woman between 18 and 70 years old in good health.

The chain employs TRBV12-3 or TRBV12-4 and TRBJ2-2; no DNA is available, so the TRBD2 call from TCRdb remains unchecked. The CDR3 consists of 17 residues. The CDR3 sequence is CASRRIGGTVNTGELFF.

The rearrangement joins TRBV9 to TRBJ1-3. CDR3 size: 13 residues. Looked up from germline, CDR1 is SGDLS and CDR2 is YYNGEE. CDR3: CASSIDSGNTIYF.

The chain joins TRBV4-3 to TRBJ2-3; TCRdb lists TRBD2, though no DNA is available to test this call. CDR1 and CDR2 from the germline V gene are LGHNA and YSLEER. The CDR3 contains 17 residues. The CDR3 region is CASSQEGPDFSPDTQYF.

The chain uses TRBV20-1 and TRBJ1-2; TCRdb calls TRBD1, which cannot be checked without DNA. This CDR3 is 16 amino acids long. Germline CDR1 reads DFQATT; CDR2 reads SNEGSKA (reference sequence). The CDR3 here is CSAPRPPGATNYGYTF.

The CDR3 spells CASSLLSPGGTGELFF. The genes are TRBV5-1 and TRBJ2-2; TCRdb reports TRBD1, a call that lacks DNA to check it against. The CDR3 extends over 16 amino acids. Germline V CDR1 and CDR2: SGHRS, YFSETQ.

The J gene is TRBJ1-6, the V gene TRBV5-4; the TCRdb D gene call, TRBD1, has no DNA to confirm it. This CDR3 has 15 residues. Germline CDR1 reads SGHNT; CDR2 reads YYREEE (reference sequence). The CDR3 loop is CASSGPQGIGSPLHF.

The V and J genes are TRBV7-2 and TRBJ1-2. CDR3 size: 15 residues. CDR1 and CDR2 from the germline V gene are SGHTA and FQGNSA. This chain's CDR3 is CASSLRGPGDYGYTF.

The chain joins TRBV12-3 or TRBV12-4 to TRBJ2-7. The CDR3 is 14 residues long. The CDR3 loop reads CASSLGLATYEQYF.

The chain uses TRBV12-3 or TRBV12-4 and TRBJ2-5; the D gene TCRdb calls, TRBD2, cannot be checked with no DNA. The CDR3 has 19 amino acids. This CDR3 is CASSPAFGFLGAERETQYF.

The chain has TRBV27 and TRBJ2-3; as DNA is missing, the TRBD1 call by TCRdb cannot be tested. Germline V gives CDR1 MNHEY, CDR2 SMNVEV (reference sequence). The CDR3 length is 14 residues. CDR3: CASSLMGAADTQYF.

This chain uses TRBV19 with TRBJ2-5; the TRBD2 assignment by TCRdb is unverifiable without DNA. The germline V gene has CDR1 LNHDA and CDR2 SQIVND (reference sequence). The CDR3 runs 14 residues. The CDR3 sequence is CASSARAYQETQYF. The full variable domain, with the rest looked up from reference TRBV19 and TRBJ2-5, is DGGITQSPKYLFRKEGQNVTLSCEQNLNHDAMYWYRQDPGQGLRLIYYSQIVNDFQKGDIAEGYSVSREKKESFPLTVTSAQKNPTAFYLCASSARAYQETQYFGPGTRLLVL.

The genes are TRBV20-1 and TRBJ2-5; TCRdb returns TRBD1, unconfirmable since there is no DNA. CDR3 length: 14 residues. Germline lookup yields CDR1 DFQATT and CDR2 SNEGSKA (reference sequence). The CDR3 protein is CSARGGPSQETQYF.

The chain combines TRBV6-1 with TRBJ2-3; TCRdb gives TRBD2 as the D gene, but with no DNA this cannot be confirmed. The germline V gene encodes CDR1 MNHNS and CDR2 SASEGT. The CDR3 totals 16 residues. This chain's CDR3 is CASSEAVVAATDTQYF.

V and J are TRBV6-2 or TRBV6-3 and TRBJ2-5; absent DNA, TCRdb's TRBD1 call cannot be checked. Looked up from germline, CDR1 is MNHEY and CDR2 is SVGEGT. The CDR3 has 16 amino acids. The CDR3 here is CASSLLFDFPGETQYF.

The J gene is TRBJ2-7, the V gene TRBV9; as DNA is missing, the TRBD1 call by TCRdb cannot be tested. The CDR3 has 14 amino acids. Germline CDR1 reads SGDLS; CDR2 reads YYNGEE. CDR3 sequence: CASGELTEGGEQYF.

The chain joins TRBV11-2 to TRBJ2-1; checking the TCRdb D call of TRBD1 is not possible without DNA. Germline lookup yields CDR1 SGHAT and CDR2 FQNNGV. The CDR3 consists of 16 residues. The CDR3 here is CASSRIGGPSYNEQFF. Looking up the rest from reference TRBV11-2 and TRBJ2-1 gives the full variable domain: EAGVAQSPRYKIIEKRQSVAFWCNPISGHATLYWYQQILGQGPKLLIQFQNNGVVDDSQLPKDRFSAERLKGVDSTLKIQPAKLEDSAVYLCASSRIGGPSYNEQFFGPGTRLTVL.

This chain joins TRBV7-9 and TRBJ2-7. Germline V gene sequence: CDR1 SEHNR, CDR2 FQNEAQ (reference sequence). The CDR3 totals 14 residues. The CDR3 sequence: CASSLGRGSYEQYF.

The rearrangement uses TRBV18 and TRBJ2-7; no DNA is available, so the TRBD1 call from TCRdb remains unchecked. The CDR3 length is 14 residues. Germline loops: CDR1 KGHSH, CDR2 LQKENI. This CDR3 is CASSPDYRVYEQYF.

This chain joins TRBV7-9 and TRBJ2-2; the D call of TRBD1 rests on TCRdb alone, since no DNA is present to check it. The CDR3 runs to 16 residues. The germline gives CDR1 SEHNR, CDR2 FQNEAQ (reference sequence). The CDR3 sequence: CASSPGGVLVTGELFF.

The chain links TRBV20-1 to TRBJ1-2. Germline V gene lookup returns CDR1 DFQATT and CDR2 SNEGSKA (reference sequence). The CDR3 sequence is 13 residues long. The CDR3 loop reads CSARDPGFGGYTF.

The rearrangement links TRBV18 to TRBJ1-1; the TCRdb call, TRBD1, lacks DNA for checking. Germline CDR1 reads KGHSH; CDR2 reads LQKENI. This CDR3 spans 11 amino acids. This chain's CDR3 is CASSLQGSAFF.

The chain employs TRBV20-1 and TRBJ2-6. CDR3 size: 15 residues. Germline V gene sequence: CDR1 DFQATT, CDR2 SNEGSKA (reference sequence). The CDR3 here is CSARDREAGANVLTF.

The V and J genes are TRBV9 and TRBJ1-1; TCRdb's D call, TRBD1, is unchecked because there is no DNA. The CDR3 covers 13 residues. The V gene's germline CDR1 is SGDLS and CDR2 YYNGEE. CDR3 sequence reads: CASSRGGSGEAFF.

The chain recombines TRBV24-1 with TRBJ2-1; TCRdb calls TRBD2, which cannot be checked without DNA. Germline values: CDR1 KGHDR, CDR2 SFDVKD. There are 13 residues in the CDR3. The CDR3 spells CATSDGRGNEQFF.

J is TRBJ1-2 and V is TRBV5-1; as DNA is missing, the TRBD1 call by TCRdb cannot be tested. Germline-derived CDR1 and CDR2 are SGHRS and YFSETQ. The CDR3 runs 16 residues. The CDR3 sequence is CASSLAARGPNYGYTF.

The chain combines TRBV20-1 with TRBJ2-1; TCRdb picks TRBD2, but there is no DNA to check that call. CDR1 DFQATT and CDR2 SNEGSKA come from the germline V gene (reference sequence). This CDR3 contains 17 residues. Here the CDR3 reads CSAKTSGGYSSYNEQFF.

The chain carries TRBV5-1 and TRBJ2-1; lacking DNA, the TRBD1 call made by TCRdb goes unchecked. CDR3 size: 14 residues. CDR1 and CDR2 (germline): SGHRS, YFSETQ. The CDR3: CASSLQGAYNEQFF.